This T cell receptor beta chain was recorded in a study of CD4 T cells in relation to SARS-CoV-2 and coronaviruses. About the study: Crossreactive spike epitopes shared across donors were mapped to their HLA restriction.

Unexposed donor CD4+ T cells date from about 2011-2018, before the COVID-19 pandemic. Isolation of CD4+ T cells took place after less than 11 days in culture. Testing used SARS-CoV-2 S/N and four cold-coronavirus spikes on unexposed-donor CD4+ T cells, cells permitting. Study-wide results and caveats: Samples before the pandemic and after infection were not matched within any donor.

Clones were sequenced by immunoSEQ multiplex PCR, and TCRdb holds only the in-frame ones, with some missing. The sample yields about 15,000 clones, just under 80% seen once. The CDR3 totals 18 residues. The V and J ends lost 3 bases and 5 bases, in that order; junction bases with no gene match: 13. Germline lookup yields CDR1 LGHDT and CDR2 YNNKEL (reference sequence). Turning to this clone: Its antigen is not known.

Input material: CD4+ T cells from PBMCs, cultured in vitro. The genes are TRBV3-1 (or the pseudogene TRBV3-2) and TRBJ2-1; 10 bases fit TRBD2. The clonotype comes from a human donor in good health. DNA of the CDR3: TGTGCCAGCAGCCACCACCAAGAGATAGCGGGAGGCAACAATGAGCAGTTCTTC. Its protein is CASSHHQEIAGGNNEQFF.